This entry lists 25 T cell receptor beta chains sequenced from one sample in a study of blood T cell repertoires in COVID-19. TCRdb's table, derived via immunoSEQ multiplex PCR, lists solely in-frame clones and lacks some. The repertoire includes about 180,000 clones, roughly 81% of them detected once, and 12% sits in the top ten. Sequencing was carried out using peripheral blood. Receptor source: a woman of 80 years or more with COVID-19, enrolled during active disease.

The CDR3: CASSQDRTHTQYF. In nucleotides, the CDR3 is TGTGCCAGCAGCCAAGATAGAACTCATACGCAGTATTTT. The V call is TRBV3-1 (or the pseudogene TRBV3-2), the J call TRBJ2-3; the D is unclear. The ends were cut back, 0 bases at V and 7 bases at J, with 8 bases in the middle. The germline gives CDR1 LGHDT, CDR2 YNNKEL (reference sequence). This CDR3 is built from 13 residues.

V and J are TRBV7-9 and TRBJ1-5; D perhaps matches TRBD1 (5 bases). V lost 5 bases and J 2 bases, leaving 16 bases between the germline ends. The CDR3 is made up of 16 amino acids. Per germline, CDR1 SEHNR and CDR2 FQNEAQ (reference sequence). The CDR3 DNA reads as TGTGCCAGCAGCGCGACAGATCTTTATCGCAATCAGCCCCAGCATTTT. The encoded protein is CASSATDLYRNQPQHF.

This sequence joins TRBV2 and TRBJ2-5; TRBD2 matches at 7 bases. Trimming took 3 bases from V and 3 from J; bases not matched to a gene: 4. Germline V gene lookup returns CDR1 SNHLY and CDR2 FYNNEI. The CDR3 runs 14 residues. The DNA for the CDR3 is TGTGCCAGCAGTGAGGGACTAACCAAAGAGACCCAGTACTTC. It encodes CASSEGLTKETQYF.

J is TRBJ1-1 and V is TRBV11-2; TRBD1 is a possible D gene (5 bases). The CDR3 runs 14 residues. Germline V CDR1 and CDR2: SGHAT, FQNNGV. V dropped 5 bases and J dropped 5 bases, with 15 bases sitting between them. The CDR3 loop reads CASSPFMGRTEAFF. Here the CDR3 DNA reads TGTGCCAGCAGCCCTTTTATGGGGCGGACTGAAGCTTTCTTT.

J is TRBJ2-2 and V is TRBV12-3 or TRBV12-4, with a weak D call TRBD2 (5 bases). V was cut by 7 bases and J by 3 bases, with 6 bases left in between. The CDR3 covers 12 residues. CDR3 coding DNA: TGTGCCAGCATGGGAGACACCGGGGAGCTGTTTTTT. It yields the protein CASMGDTGELFF.

The CDR3 sequence is CASSYAGSSYNEQFF. CDR3 coding DNA: TGTGCCAGCAGTTACGCCGGGAGCTCCTACAATGAGCAGTTCTTC. This rearrangement joins TRBV6-5 to TRBJ2-1; D may be TRBD2 (6 bases). V lost 2 bases and J lost 0, with 8 bases in between. The CDR3 has 15 amino acids. Germline V lookup: CDR1 MNHEY, CDR2 SVGAGI.

The chain employs TRBV5-4 and TRBJ1-3; 8 bases are shared with TRBD1. After removal of 4 bases from V and 4 bases from J, the junction contained 4 bases not matched to a gene. CDR3 length: 14 amino acids. The germline V gene has CDR1 SGHNT and CDR2 YYREEE (reference sequence). CDR3 protein: CASSVQGGGNTIYF. CDR3 DNA: TGTGCCAGCAGCGTACAGGGGGGCGGAAACACCATATATTTT. The full variable domain, in which reference TRBV5-4 and TRBJ1-3 provide the parts outside the CDR3, is ETGVTQSPTHLIKTRGQQVTLRCSSQSGHNTVSWYQQALGQGPQFIFQYYREEENGRGNFPPRFSGLQFPNYSSELNVNALELDDSALYLCASSVQGGGNTIYFGEGSWLTVV.

This chain links TRBV4-1 with TRBJ2-7; 9 bases agree with TRBD1. J lost 5 bases, V lost 0 bases, and 5 bases had no gene match. Germline V gene sequence: CDR1 MGHRA, CDR2 YSYEKL. This CDR3 comprises 15 residues. CDR3 sequence reads: CASSQESDRGHEQYF. In nucleotides, the CDR3 is TGCGCCAGCAGCCAAGAGTCGGACAGGGGCCACGAGCAGTACTTC.

This sequence joins TRBV2 and TRBJ1-1, with D possibly TRBD1 on 6 matching bases. Germline V gene sequence: CDR1 SNHLY, CDR2 FYNNEI. The CDR3 runs 15 residues. The V end lost 0 bases, the J end lost 3 bases, and 11 bases lay between the germline ends. The DNA of the CDR3 is TGTGCCAGCAGTGAAGCTTACAGGGAAGACACTGAAGCTTTCTTT. Translated: CASSEAYREDTEAFF.

This chain joins TRBV24-1 and TRBJ1-1, with 7 bases matching TRBD1. There are 15 residues in the CDR3. Germline-derived CDR1 and CDR2 are KGHDR and SFDVKD. V trimming: 7 bases; J trimming: 5 bases; junction bases outside the gene matches: 12. The CDR3 is CATSHQTGSKTEAFF. CDR3 DNA sequence: TGTGCCACCAGCCATCAGACAGGGTCAAAGACTGAAGCTTTCTTT.

The V gene is TRBV12-5, the J gene TRBJ2-5, with D possibly matching TRBD1 (6 bases). Germline CDR1 and CDR2: LGHNT and FRNRAP. The CDR3 contains 16 residues. The V and J ends lost 1 base and 0 bases respectively, with 12 bases between them. The CDR3 DNA reads TGTGCTAGTGGTTTGGGACAGGTGTCGTACCAAGAGACCCAGTACTTC. Translating it yields CASGLGQVSYQETQYF.

This clone came up many times. The V call is TRBV18, the J call TRBJ2-2; possibly TRBD2 for D (5 bases). CDR1 and CDR2 from the germline V gene are KGHSH and LQKENI. The CDR3 runs 15 residues. V was shortened by 4 bases and J by 2 bases, with 11 bases between the two germline ends. CDR3 coding DNA: TGTGCCAGCTCACGGGAGCGGACCAACACCGGGGAGCTGTTTTTT. It translates to CASSRERTNTGELFF.

The chain uses TRBV6-2 or TRBV6-3 and TRBJ1-1, with D unclear. This CDR3 region has 14 residues. Between the trimmed V and J ends, which lost 0 bases and 3 bases, there was a span of 8 bases. Germline assignment: CDR1 MNHEY and CDR2 SVGEGT. The CDR3: CASSYSKGDTEAFF. CDR3 DNA sequence: TGTGCCAGCAGTTACTCTAAGGGAGACACTGAAGCTTTCTTT.

The V and J genes are TRBV9 and TRBJ2-3, with TRBD2 identical over 9 bases. V lost 3 bases, J lost 4 bases, and 18 bases stayed unmatched. Germline-derived CDR1 and CDR2 are SGDLS and YYNGEE. The CDR3 extends over 19 amino acids. The CDR3 DNA reads TGTGCCAGCAGCGAGGGGCGGGGTAGCGGGAGTCACCGCCCAGATACGCAGTATTTT. This codes for CASSEGRGSGSHRPDTQYF.

This clone showed up many times. V and J are TRBV4-1 and TRBJ2-5; D perhaps matches TRBD1 (5 bases). The V gene's germline CDR1 is MGHRA and CDR2 YSYEKL. V lost 2 bases to trimming and J lost 2 bases, with 12 bases between them. The length of the CDR3 is 15 residues. The CDR3 DNA follows: TGCGCCAGCAGCCAACTGCAGGGCCAACAAGAGACCCAGTACTTC. As protein: CASSQLQGQQETQYF.

The V call is TRBV3-1 (or the pseudogene TRBV3-2), the J call TRBJ1-1; TRBD1 aligns across 8 bases. CDR1 LGHDT and CDR2 YNNKEL come from the germline V gene (reference sequence). This CDR3 has 13 amino acids. V was pared by 1 base and J by 10 bases, with 5 bases of the junction left unmatched. CDR3 sequence: CASSQGGGTGAFF. The CDR3, as DNA: TGTGCCAGCAGCCAAGGGGGGGGGACAGGAGCTTTCTTT.

This chain uses TRBV19 with TRBJ1-2; D is uncertain. V was trimmed by 3 bases and J by 8 bases, leaving 13 bases between them. The CDR3 runs 13 residues. Germline-derived CDR1 and CDR2 are LNHDA and SQIVND (reference sequence). For the CDR3, the DNA is TGTGCCAGTAGTATGAACCTGGCGGTCGGCTACACCTTC. Residues: CASSMNLAVGYTF. Full variable domain (rest looked up from reference TRBV19 and TRBJ1-2): DGGITQSPKYLFRKEGQNVTLSCEQNLNHDAMYWYRQDPGQGLRLIYYSQIVNDFQKGDIAEGYSVSREKKESFPLTVTSAQKNPTAFYLCASSMNLAVGYTFGSGTRLTVV.

The genes are TRBV3-1 (or the pseudogene TRBV3-2) and TRBJ1-2; D is unresolved. Germline V gives CDR1 LGHDT, CDR2 YNNKEL (reference sequence). The V end lost 4 bases, the J end lost 0 bases, and 12 bases lay between the germline ends. The CDR3 contains 15 residues. CDR3 sequence (DNA): TGTGCCAGCAGCCTCCAAGAAGGAGCTAACTATGGCTACACCTTC. Protein sequence: CASSLQEGANYGYTF.

The rearrangement links TRBV4-2 to TRBJ1-2; possible D gene TRBD1, 6 bases. Germline CDR1 LGHNA, CDR2 YNFKEQ. The CDR3 sequence is 15 residues long. V was pared by 1 base and J by 8 bases, with 17 bases between. CDR3 sequence: CASSQALGGPEGYTF. Written as DNA, the CDR3 is TGTGCCAGCAGCCAAGCCCTAGGGGGTCCTGAAGGCTACACCTTC.

CDR3 loop: CASSLDREAFF. The CDR3 DNA reads as TGTGCCAGCAGCTTGGACAGGGAAGCTTTCTTT. The chain has TRBV13 and TRBJ1-1, with 7 bases identical to TRBD1. Germline assignment: CDR1 PRHDT and CDR2 FYEKMQ (reference sequence). Germline trimming cut 3 bases from V and 8 bases from J; bases unmatched to any gene: 0. The CDR3 has 11 residues.

The chain has TRBV7-2 and TRBJ2-5; 7 bases agree with TRBD1. Germline V gene sequence: CDR1 SGHTA, CDR2 FQGNSA. Losses at the gene ends were 2 bases for V and 4 bases for J; bases not matched to a gene: 4. The CDR3 length is 14 residues. The CDR3 sequence: CASSLSRDRETQYF. Written as DNA, the CDR3 is TGTGCCAGCAGCTTATCCCGGGACAGAGAGACCCAGTACTTC.

V and J are TRBV19 and TRBJ2-5, with D maybe TRBD2 (6 bases). CDR1 is LNHDA, CDR2 SQIVND, per germline (reference sequence). V lost 8 bases and J lost 7, with 23 bases in between. This CDR3 contains 15 residues. The CDR3 DNA follows: TGTGCCAGTCGGAGGGCGGGGAGTGATGGATCGACCCAGTACTTC. This translates into CASRRAGSDGSTQYF.

A remark on this clone: This specimen includes other DNA sequences encoding the same CDR3. The chain uses TRBV7-9 and TRBJ1-1; D unresolved. This CDR3 contains 11 residues. Deletions cut 4 bases from V and 3 bases from J, with 3 bases between. CDR1 is SEHNR and CDR2 is FQNEAQ in the germline V gene (reference sequence). The CDR3 DNA sequence: TGTGCCAGCAGCTCCTACACTGAAGCTTTCTTT. As protein: CASSSYTEAFF. The entire variable domain, with the rest obtained from reference TRBV7-9 and TRBJ1-1, is as follows: DTGVSQNPRHKITKRGQNVTFRCDPISEHNRLYWYRQTLGQGPEFLTYFQNEAQLEKSRLLSDRFSAERPKGSFSTLEIQRTEQGDSAMYLCASSSYTEAFFGQGTRLTVV.

The V call is TRBV7-8, the J call TRBJ1-1; 7 bases map to TRBD1. This CDR3 is built from 14 residues. Germline V gives CDR1 SGHVS, CDR2 FQNEAQ. V dropped 1 base and J dropped 5; count of bases not matched to a gene: 4. The CDR3 nucleotides read TGTGCCAGCAGCTTAGACGACAGGGTTACTGAAGCTTTCTTT. Its protein is CASSLDDRVTEAFF.

The V and J genes are TRBV29-1 and TRBJ2-5; 8 nucleotides align to TRBD2. After removal of 1 base from V and 5 bases from J, the junction contained 15 bases not matched to a gene. Looked up from germline, CDR1 is SQVTM and CDR2 is ANQGSEA. This CDR3 has 17 residues. Written as DNA, the CDR3 is TGCAGCGTTGAAGTATTGGGTAGACTAGCGATGGGGGAGACCCAGTACTTC. Its translation: CSVEVLGRLAMGETQYF.